This T cell receptor beta chain was identified during a study of T cells in Graves' hyperthyroidism and ophthalmopathy. Findings of the study overall: Researchers found most expanded thyroid clonotypes above 0.001 in blood as well.

J was trimmed by 5 bases and V by 1 base; bases with no gene match: 4. Looked up from germline, CDR1 is MGHRA and CDR2 is YSYEKL. CDR3 length equals 16 residues. What was amplified from RNA transcripts were TCR beta CDR3 regions. The TCR CDR3 was amplified in a first-round RT-PCR using the HTBI primer set. TCRdb reprocessed the multiplex PCR reads via MiXCR and lists one record per CDR3 protein. Here the sample spans hundreds of thousands of distinct CDR3 sequences, 14% being singletons. This clonotype was recorded a few times. Its antigen remains unknown. Clinicians diagnosed patients from clinical symptoms, serum thyroxine and TRAb, thyroid ultrasound and orbital computed tomography.

The material sequenced was blood. V usage is TRBV4-1 and J usage is TRBJ1-4; the match to TRBD1 covers 10 bases. This clonotype originated in a woman between 18 and 30 years old with Graves' hyperthyroidism. The DNA for the CDR3 is TGCGCCAGCAGCCAAGGGGACAGGGGAGGGAATGAAAAACTGTTTTTT. It is translated as CASSQGDRGGNEKLFF.